This is a list of T cell receptor beta chains from one sample in a study of long-term antiretroviral therapy in people with HIV. Profiled with immunoSEQ multiplex PCR; TCRdb holds only in-frame clones, not every one. The sample consists of 35,000 or so clones, approximately 85% of them appearing once. Sample: unsorted PBMCs, taken just over 2.7 years before starting antiretroviral therapy. The receptors stem from a woman aged 25 to 39 with HIV. Both conserved end residues are part of each CDR3. D genes are given only for firm matches. A clone size is listed for some rows: how often the clone was seen (once, few, many), or a class if it is expanded.

D: TRBD1
size: NA
V: TRBV14
J: TRBJ2-1
CDR3: CASSPRETGDEQFF
DNA: TGTGCCAGCAGCCCCCGTGAGACAGGGGATGAGCAGTTCTTC

D: NA
size: NA
V: TRBV7-8
J: TRBJ1-2
CDR3: CASSLGADYGYTF
DNA: TGTGCCAGCAGCTTAGGGGCAGACTATGGCTACACCTTC

D: NA
size: NA
V: TRBV10-3
J: TRBJ2-5
CDR3: CAISEGETQYF
DNA: TGTGCCATCAGTGAGGGAGAGACCCAGTACTTC

D: NA
size: NA
V: TRBV15
J: TRBJ1-1
CDR3: CATSRHSGPEGGTEAFF
DNA: TGTGCCACCAGCAGACACTCAGGTCCGGAGGGGGGTACTGAAGCTTTCTTT

D: TRBD1
size: NA
V: TRBV19
J: TRBJ1-4
CDR3: CASSMPGGLNEKLFF
DNA: TGTGCCAGTAGTATGCCAGGGGGGCTCAATGAAAAACTGTTTTTT

D: NA
size: NA
V: TRBV6-1
J: TRBJ1-1
CDR3: CASSAQTGTRAFF
DNA: TGTGCCAGCAGTGCCCAAACCGGGACCCGGGCTTTCTTT

D: TRBD1
size: NA
V: TRBV29-1
J: TRBJ2-7
CDR3: CSVETGPYEQYF
DNA: TGCAGCGTGGAGACAGGGCCCTACGAGCAGTACTTC

D: NA
size: NA
V: TRBV6-6
J: TRBJ1-1
CDR3: CASSLQGTEAFF
DNA: TGTGCCAGCAGTTTACAGGGTACTGAAGCTTTCTTT

D: TRBD1
size: once
V: TRBV7-2
J: TRBJ2-2
CDR3: CASSRQTGKDTGELFF
DNA: TGTGCCAGCAGCCGACAGACAGGGAAGGACACCGGGGAGCTGTTTTTT

D: TRBD1
size: NA
V: TRBV6-6
J: TRBJ1-1
CDR3: CASSQIGQGSTEAFF
DNA: TGTGCCAGCAGTCAAATAGGACAGGGGAGCACTGAAGCTTTCTTT

D: TRBD1
size: NA
V: TRBV18
J: TRBJ2-1
CDR3: CASSPPYRRTGPTLSSYNEQFF
DNA: TGTGCCAGCTCACCACCGTACCGGCGGACAGGACCGACTTTGAGCTCCTACAATGAGCAGTTCTTC

D: TRBD1
size: NA
V: TRBV5-1
J: TRBJ1-4
CDR3: CASSPGQGVEKLFF
DNA: TGCGCCAGCAGCCCGGGACAGGGTGTTGAAAAACTGTTTTTT

D: NA
size: NA
V: TRBV5-1
J: TRBJ1-1
CDR3: CASSLAGEVNTEAFF
DNA: TGCGCCAGCAGCTTGGCGGGGGAGGTCAACACTGAAGCTTTCTTT

D: NA
size: NA
V: TRBV4-1
J: TRBJ1-1
CDR3: CASSLTGGYAEAFF
DNA: TGCGCCAGCAGCCTTACTGGGGGTTACGCTGAAGCTTTCTTT

D: NA
size: few
V: TRBV11-2
J: TRBJ1-1
CDR3: CASSARTDFNTEAFF
DNA: TGTGCCAGCAGCGCAAGGACAGATTTCAACACTGAAGCTTTCTTT

D: NA
size: NA
V: TRBV28
J: TRBJ1-3
CDR3: CASSIISGVGNTIYF
DNA: TGTGCCAGCAGTATAATTTCAGGGGTTGGAAACACCATATATTTT

D: TRBD2
size: NA
V: TRBV5-6
J: TRBJ2-1
CDR3: CASSLRGLGNNEQFF
DNA: TGTGCCAGCAGCCTACGGGGACTAGGGAACAATGAGCAGTTCTTC

D: NA
size: NA
V: TRBV6-1
J: TRBJ1-1
CDR3: CASSTQYGAFF
DNA: TGTGCCAGCAGTACACAGTATGGGGCTTTCTTT

D: NA
size: NA
V: TRBV2
J: TRBJ1-2
CDR3: CASSGAASYGYTF
DNA: TGTGCCAGCAGTGGAGCAGCCTCCTATGGCTACACCTTC

D: NA
size: NA
V: TRBV28
J: TRBJ1-2
CDR3: CASSSGDHNYGYTF
DNA: TGTGCCAGCAGTTCAGGGGACCATAACTATGGCTACACCTTC

D: NA
size: NA
V: TRBV5-4
J: TRBJ2-1
CDR3: CASTIPGPDEQFF
DNA: TGTGCCAGCACCATTCCGGGGCCTGATGAGCAGTTCTTC

D: TRBD1
size: NA
V: TRBV2
J: TRBJ2-1
CDR3: CASKFRTGGYNEQFF
DNA: TGTGCCAGCAAATTTCGGACAGGGGGCTACAATGAGCAGTTCTTC

D: NA
size: NA
V: TRBV5-1
J: TRBJ2-4
CDR3: CASSPQRALGLKNIQYF
DNA: TGCGCCAGCAGCCCCCAGCGGGCCCTCGGATTAAAAAACATTCAGTACTTC

D: TRBD2
size: NA
V: TRBV5-6
J: TRBJ2-1
CDR3: CASSRGGLYNEQFF
DNA: TGTGCCAGCAGCCGCGGGGGGCTCTACAATGAGCAGTTCTTC

D: NA
size: few
V: TRBV4-1
J: TRBJ1-3
CDR3: CASSQAPFSGNTIYF
DNA: TGCGCCAGCAGCCAAGCGCCGTTCTCTGGAAACACCATATATTTT

D: NA
size: NA
V: TRBV7-9
J: TRBJ1-1
CDR3: CASTPNQNTEAFF
DNA: TGTGCCAGCACCCCAAACCAGAACACTGAAGCTTTCTTT

D: NA
size: NA
V: TRBV2
J: TRBJ2-1
CDR3: CASSLNSGEQFF
DNA: TGTGCCAGCAGCCTCAACTCCGGTGAGCAGTTCTTC

D: NA
size: NA
V: TRBV7-9
J: TRBJ2-7
CDR3: CASSLVYLYYEQYF
DNA: TGTGCCAGCAGCTTAGTTTATCTATACTACGAGCAGTACTTC

D: NA
size: NA
V: TRBV2
J: TRBJ2-3
CDR3: CASSPDSGDTQYF
DNA: TGTGCCAGCAGTCCAGACAGCGGGGATACGCAGTATTTT

D: TRBD1
size: NA
V: TRBV5-1
J: TRBJ1-2
CDR3: CASRSNRDRGFGYTF
DNA: TGCGCCAGCAGGTCTAACCGGGACAGGGGGTTCGGCTACACCTTC

D: TRBD1
size: NA
V: TRBV19
J: TRBJ1-4
CDR3: CASSKTGGQGIEKLFF
DNA: TGTGCCTCTTCTAAAACGGGAGGACAGGGTATTGAAAAACTGTTTTTT

D: NA
size: NA
V: TRBV15
J: TRBJ1-2
CDR3: CATSARGINYGYTF
DNA: TGTGCCACCAGCGCGAGGGGGATTAACTATGGCTACACCTTC

D: NA
size: NA
V: TRBV29-1
J: TRBJ1-3
CDR3: CSVSPDSGNTIYF
DNA: TGCAGCGTCAGTCCGGACTCTGGAAACACCATATATTTT

D: TRBD1
size: once
V: TRBV19
J: TRBJ2-7
CDR3: CASSPPGTGLYEQYF
DNA: TGTGCCAGTAGCCCTCCCGGGACAGGGCTTTACGAGCAGTACTTC

D: TRBD1
size: NA
V: TRBV6-1
J: TRBJ2-5
CDR3: CASSEWVWGQEKETQYF
DNA: TGTGCCAGCAGTGAATGGGTCTGGGGACAGGAGAAAGAGACCCAGTACTTC

D: NA
size: NA
V: TRBV6-6
J: TRBJ2-2
CDR3: CASSYSVIRPGELFF
DNA: TGTGCCAGCAGTTACTCCGTCATACGGCCCGGGGAGCTGTTTTTT

D: NA
size: NA
V: TRBV6-5
J: TRBJ1-2
CDR3: CASNPVGEVNGYTF
DNA: TGTGCCAGCAATCCGGTGGGGGAGGTGAATGGCTACACCTTC

D: NA
size: NA
V: TRBV5-4
J: TRBJ1-2
CDR3: CASSSQGRDGYTF
DNA: TGTGCCAGCAGCTCCCAGGGGAGGGATGGCTACACCTTC

D: TRBD1
size: NA
V: TRBV5-5
J: TRBJ1-5
CDR3: CASSLVTGGYLFGNQPQHF
DNA: TGTGCCAGCAGCTTGGTCACAGGGGGCTATTTGTTTGGCAATCAGCCCCAGCATTTT

D: TRBD2
size: NA
V: TRBV18
J: TRBJ2-6
CDR3: CASSPTGTSKTGANVLTF
DNA: TGTGCCAGCTCCCCAACCGGGACTAGTAAGACTGGGGCCAACGTCCTGACTTTC

D: NA
size: NA
V: TRBV5-3
J: TRBJ2-1
CDR3: CARSFRGFRGTYNEQFF
DNA: TGTGCCAGAAGCTTTCGAGGGTTCCGGGGTACCTACAATGAGCAGTTCTTC

D: NA
size: NA
V: TRBV5-6
J: TRBJ1-2
CDR3: CASSFPALTGKGGYTF
DNA: TGTGCCAGCAGCTTCCCGGCACTTACAGGGAAGGGAGGCTACACCTTC

D: NA
size: few
V: TRBV6-4
J: TRBJ1-1
CDR3: CASSAEGGTEAFF
DNA: TGTGCCAGCAGTGCTGAGGGGGGCACTGAAGCTTTCTTT

D: TRBD1
size: NA
V: TRBV12-5
J: TRBJ2-1
CDR3: CASGLGQGGYNEQFF
DNA: TGTGCTAGTGGTTTGGGACAGGGTGGCTACAATGAGCAGTTCTTC

D: NA
size: once
V: TRBV28
J: TRBJ1-1
CDR3: CAIKGEWYTEAFF
DNA: TGTGCCATTAAAGGGGAGTGGTACACTGAAGCTTTCTTT

D: NA
size: once
V: TRBV11-2
J: TRBJ2-7
CDR3: CASSFSPGEYEQYF
DNA: TGTGCCAGCAGCTTTTCCCCCGGGGAATACGAGCAGTACTTC

D: NA
size: NA
V: TRBV7-9
J: TRBJ2-3
CDR3: CASSPTGGPRDTDTQYF
DNA: TGTGCCAGCAGCCCCACCGGCGGGCCGAGGGATACAGATACGCAGTATTTT

D: TRBD1
size: NA
V: TRBV18
J: TRBJ1-4
CDR3: CASSPGTGANEKLFF
DNA: TGTGCCAGCTCACCAGGGACAGGGGCGAATGAAAAACTGTTTTTT

D: NA
size: NA
V: TRBV7-2
J: TRBJ2-5
CDR3: CASSSLRGLEETQYF
DNA: TGTGCCAGCAGCTCACTTCGGGGGTTGGAAGAGACCCAGTACTTC

D: NA
size: once
V: TRBV19
J: TRBJ2-1
CDR3: CASSVGGNEQFF
DNA: TGTGCCAGTAGCGTCGGGGGCAATGAGCAGTTCTTC

D: TRBD1
size: few
V: TRBV27
J: TRBJ1-1
CDR3: CASSRTGTMNTEAFF
DNA: TGTGCCAGCAGCCGGACAGGGACCATGAACACTGAAGCTTTCTTT

D: NA
size: NA
V: TRBV19
J: TRBJ2-5
CDR3: CASSMAITETQYF
DNA: TGTGCCAGTAGTATGGCGATCACAGAGACCCAGTACTTC

D: NA
size: few
V: TRBV5-1
J: TRBJ1-2
CDR3: CASSPWSPGEGSYTF
DNA: TGCGCCAGCAGCCCCTGGTCTCCTGGAGAGGGTAGCTACACCTTC

D: NA
size: NA
V: TRBV7-2
J: TRBJ2-3
CDR3: CASSLALASTDTQYF
DNA: TGTGCCAGCAGCTTAGCCCTAGCGAGCACAGATACGCAGTATTTT

D: TRBD1
size: NA
V: TRBV7-2
J: TRBJ1-1
CDR3: CASSTRQGDTEAFF
DNA: TGTGCCAGCAGCACTAGACAGGGAGACACTGAAGCTTTCTTT

D: NA
size: few
V: TRBV2
J: TRBJ2-3
CDR3: CATLARVSLADTQYF
DNA: TGTGCCACACTGGCTAGGGTCAGCCTGGCAGATACGCAGTATTTT

D: NA
size: few
V: TRBV12-5
J: TRBJ2-3
CDR3: CASLVALSTDTQYF
DNA: TGTGCTAGCCTAGTAGCGTTAAGCACAGATACGCAGTATTTT

D: TRBD1
size: NA
V: TRBV6-1
J: TRBJ1-5
CDR3: CASSDGTGGSQPQHF
DNA: TGTGCCAGCAGTGACGGGACAGGGGGCAGTCAGCCCCAGCATTTT

D: NA
size: NA
V: TRBV7-9
J: TRBJ1-1
CDR3: CASSLDSLSTEAFF
DNA: TGTGCCAGCAGCTTAGACTCCTTGAGCACTGAAGCTTTCTTT